This T cell receptor beta chain stems from a study of breast tumors, draining lymph nodes, adjacent tissues. About this clonotype itself: Its antigen is still unknown.

The study, taken as a whole, reports: Most tumor T cells seemingly derive from lymph node, then expand in tumor. That most tumor T cells come from lymph nodes remained unproven.

TCRdb analysed the multiplex PCR reads with MiXCR anew, one entry per CDR3 protein. The sample has just under 65,000 distinct CDR3 sequences, approximately 57% seen once. CDR3 size: 9 residues. The ends were cut back, 6 bases at V and 8 bases at J, with 2 bases in the middle. Germline V lookup: CDR1 MNHEY, CDR2 SVGEGT. V gene TRBV6-2 or TRBV6-3 combines with J gene TRBJ1-5; D is unclear. The clonotype comes from a female donor with breast cancer. Some clones in this sample may be carry-over from other donors' samples. Sequenced sample: breast tumor tissue. This chain's CDR3 is CASREPQHF. CDR3 sequence (DNA): TGTGCCAGCAGAGAGCCCCAGCATTTT.